These T cell receptor beta chains were read from a single sample in a study of Graves' ophthalmopathy and Graves' hyperthyroidism. TCRdb processed the multiplex PCR reads anew with MiXCR; each CDR3 protein has one entry. The table lists over 500,000 distinct CDR3 sequences, 20% to 25% of them singletons. The source material was peripheral blood. Receptors were obtained from a woman in her late teens or twenties with stable Graves' hyperthyroidism. Some clones in this sample may be carry-over from other donors' samples. CDR3s include the opening cysteine and the closing phenylalanine or tryptophan. A D gene is named only where the DNA matches it firmly. Size values are once, few and many counts, or a class for expanded clones, and some rows have none.

V gene	J gene	D gene	CDR3 length	clone size	CDR3 DNA	CDR3 protein
TRBV30	TRBJ1-5	NA	13	many	TGTGCCTGGACTGACCAGAACAATCAGCCCCAGCATTTT	CAWTDQNNQPQHF
TRBV7-3	TRBJ1-2	NA	15	many	TGTGCCAGCAGCCTCATGCCAGGGACCAACTATGGCTACACCTTC	CASSLMPGTNYGYTF
TRBV4-2	TRBJ1-6	NA	16	many	TGTGCCTCAGCCAAGGGGGAGCTCTCCTATAATTCACCCCTCCACTTT	CASAKGELSYNSPLHF
TRBV19	TRBJ2-7	TRBD2	16	many	TGTGCCAGTAGTGTCGACTCTAGCGGGGGTCGTATGGAGCAGTACTTC	CASSVDSSGGRMEQYF
TRBV6-2/TRBV6-3	TRBJ1-1	NA	11	many	TGTGCCAGCAGTCAGGGGATTGAAGCTTTCTTT	CASSQGIEAFF
TRBV10-3	TRBJ2-7	NA	13	few	TGTGCCATCAGTGAGTCAGCTAGTTACGAGCAGTACTTC	CAISESASYEQYF
TRBV7-2	TRBJ1-2	NA	14	NA	TGTGCCAGCAGCACAATGCTGGATTTTGATGGCTACACCTTC	CASSTMLDFDGYTF
TRBV6-1	TRBJ2-5	NA	14	NA	TGTGCCACCGGGGGGCCGGGGGGCGGAGAGACCCAGTACTTC	CATGGPGGGETQYF
TRBV18	TRBJ2-5	NA	13	NA	TGTGCCAGCTTTCAAGCGGGCCAAGAGACCCAGTACTTC	CASFQAGQETQYF
TRBV7-2	TRBJ1-2	NA	12	many	TGTGCCAGCAGCAGAGTGGCTACTGGCTACACCTTC	CASSRVATGYTF
TRBV20-1	TRBJ2-2	NA	16	NA	TGCAGTGCTAGAGATCTAACGGGACCTAACACCGGGGAGCTGTTTTTT	CSARDLTGPNTGELFF
TRBV10-3	TRBJ2-7	NA	13	many	TGTGCCATCAGCCCGGGACTGACCTACGAGCAGTACTTC	CAISPGLTYEQYF
TRBV5-1	TRBJ2-5	NA	15	NA	TGCGCCAGCAGCTTGGAGGTGGCAGGGTCCGAGACCCAGTACTTC	CASSLEVAGSETQYF
TRBV6-5	TRBJ2-2	NA	14	NA	TGTGCCAGCAGTTTACCGGGCGAGACCGGGGAGCTGTTTTTT	CASSLPGETGELFF
TRBV15	TRBJ1-1	NA	21	many	TGTGCCACCAGCAGAGGTGGGAGGTTAACAGGCGGTGGAGGTTTCAACACTGAAGCTTTCTTT	CATSRGGRLTGGGGFNTEAFF